This TCR beta chain stems from a study of control samples from healthy donors and cancer patients. Sequencing was performed with immunoSEQ multiplex PCR; in TCRdb, only in-frame clones are kept and a portion is missing. Of some 79,000 clones detected, 80% to 95% appear once; the ten largest clones hold about 1.3%. This TCR was sampled from a woman aged 40 to 49 with lung cancer. Material: PBMCs.

The chain's CDR3 is CASSYPWASGGNTQYF. The CDR3 region has the DNA TGTGCCAGCAGTTACCCCTGGGCTAGCGGGGGGAATACGCAGTATTTT. V gene TRBV28 combines with J gene TRBJ2-3; 11 bases map to TRBD2. Germline assignment: CDR1 MDHEN and CDR2 SYDVKM. Losses at the gene ends were 4 bases for V and 7 bases for J; bases not matched to a gene: 10. The length of the CDR3 is 16 residues.